Below, 24 T cell receptor beta chains from the same sample are listed, as sequenced in a study of T cell responses to AZD1222 COVID-19 vaccine. Repertoires were generated with immunoSEQ multiplex PCR, while TCRdb's copy carries only in-frame clones and drops some. The table records 100,000 to 150,000 clones, roughly 90% of them present only once. The sample was peripheral blood, taken on day 0 of AZD1222 vaccination. The receptors here all came from an adult in good health.

The table lists this clone with a count of one. This chain uses TRBV6-5 with TRBJ2-7; TRBD1 matches 12 bases. CDR1 is MNHEY, CDR2 SVGAGI, per germline. The CDR3 length is 15 residues. Unmatched junction bases numbered 5, after V lost 5 bases and J lost 3 bases. CDR3 sequence reads: CASSLGQGAGYEQYF. Here the CDR3 DNA reads TGTGCCAGCAGTCTGGGACAGGGGGCCGGCTACGAGCAGTACTTC.

This rearrangement joins TRBV3-1 (or the pseudogene TRBV3-2) to TRBJ1-3, with D possibly matching TRBD1 (5 bases). This CDR3 is built from 18 residues. Germline CDR1 and CDR2: LGHDT and YNNKEL (reference sequence). V gave up 1 base and J gave up 4 bases, with 20 bases separating them. The CDR3 sequence is CASSQASVGPDAGNTIYF. The CDR3 nucleotides read TGTGCCAGCAGCCAAGCTTCAGTGGGACCTGACGCGGGAAACACCATATATTTT.

The CDR3 region is CASSPLIGTDSYEQYF. In DNA form, the CDR3 reads TGTGCCAGCAGTCCTCTAATCGGGACGGACTCCTACGAGCAGTACTTC. The genes are TRBV2 and TRBJ2-7; perhaps D is TRBD1 or TRBD2 (5 bases each). CDR3 length equals 16 residues. Trimming removed 5 bases at V and 0 bases at J, with 17 bases between. Germline V gene sequence: CDR1 SNHLY, CDR2 FYNNEI.

This chain links TRBV5-1 with TRBJ1-3, with a weak D call TRBD1 (5 bases). This CDR3 contains 16 residues. Trimming removed 0 bases at V and 0 bases at J, with 10 bases between. CDR1 is SGHRS and CDR2 is YFSETQ in the germline V gene. CDR3 sequence: CASSLAGDSSGNTIYF. In DNA form, the CDR3 reads TGCGCCAGCAGCTTGGCTGGGGACTCCTCTGGAAACACCATATATTTT.

A remark on this clone: A read error may account for a junction end that differs from germline. V is TRBV27 and J is TRBJ2-2; no clear D gene. This CDR3 comprises 13 residues. Germline V gives CDR1 MNHEY, CDR2 SMNVEV (reference sequence). CDR3 sequence reads: CASSLTNPGELFF. CDR3 in DNA: TGTGCCAGCAGTTTAACGAACCCCGGGGAGCTGTTTTTT.

The chain couples TRBV6-5 to TRBJ2-6; 9 positions match TRBD1. The CDR3 is 16 residues long. Losses at the gene ends were 2 bases for V and 3 bases for J; bases not matched to a gene: 2. The germline CDR1 and CDR2 sequences are MNHEY and SVGAGI. The CDR3 sequence: CASSYKTGGGANVLTF. The CDR3 DNA follows: TGTGCCAGCAGTTACAAGACAGGGGGTGGGGCCAACGTCCTGACTTTC.

This sequence joins TRBV2 and TRBJ1-1; TRBD1 agrees at 11 bases. The CDR3 is made up of 16 amino acids. Unmatched junction bases numbered 6, after V lost 3 bases and J lost 3 bases. Germline CDR1 reads SNHLY; CDR2 reads FYNNEI. The CDR3: CASSEWGQGVDTEAFF. In DNA form, the CDR3 reads TGTGCCAGCAGTGAGTGGGGACAGGGGGTTGACACTGAAGCTTTCTTT.

This clone occurred a few times. The chain is built from TRBV14 and TRBJ1-1, with D uncertain. This CDR3 has 13 residues. V dropped 2 bases and J dropped 0 bases, with 4 bases sitting between them. Germline V gene data show CDR1 as SGHDN and CDR2 as FVKESK. CDR3 sequence: CASSQQMNTEAFF. The CDR3 region has the DNA TGTGCCAGCAGCCAACAGATGAACACTGAAGCTTTCTTT.

CDR3 sequence reads: CASSYSIGENYGYTF. In DNA form, the CDR3 reads TGTGCCAGCAGTTACTCGATCGGAGAGAACTATGGCTACACCTTC. The V and J genes are TRBV6-2 or TRBV6-3 and TRBJ1-2, with D unclear. The CDR3 runs 15 residues. Germline V gene data show CDR1 as MNHEY and CDR2 as SVGEGT. V dropped 0 bases and J dropped 2 bases, with 10 bases sitting between them.

This sequence joins TRBV12-3 or TRBV12-4 and TRBJ2-7; a possible D gene is TRBD2 (5 bases). The CDR3 has 12 residues. V was cut by 0 bases and J by 6 bases, with 6 bases left in between. The CDR3 reads CASSLARVEQYF. CDR3 bases: TGTGCCAGCAGTTTAGCGCGGGTCGAGCAGTACTTC.

The CDR3 spells CASSPQVGDPYEQYF. The CDR3 coding sequence is TGTGCCAGCAGCCCACAGGTTGGGGATCCCTACGAGCAGTACTTC. The chain joins TRBV7-8 to TRBJ2-7, with D possibly being TRBD1 (5 bases). This CDR3 has 15 residues. V lost 5 bases and J lost 2, with 16 bases in between. Germline lookup yields CDR1 SGHVS and CDR2 FQNEAQ.

V gene TRBV27 combines with J gene TRBJ1-2; 8 bases are shared with TRBD1. Germline V gives CDR1 MNHEY, CDR2 SMNVEV (reference sequence). This CDR3 region has 16 residues. V shed 0 bases, J shed 6 bases, and the junction held 9 bases outside the gene matches. The CDR3 loop reads CASSLSGDRRGDGYTF. The CDR3 nucleotides are TGTGCCAGCAGTTTATCGGGGGACAGGAGGGGGGATGGCTACACCTTC.

V is TRBV7-8 and J is TRBJ1-2; D call uncertain. Trimming took 5 bases from V and 0 from J, leaving 13 bases between them. This CDR3 is built from 15 residues. Germline V gene lookup returns CDR1 SGHVS and CDR2 FQNEAQ. In DNA, the CDR3 is TGTGCCAGCAGCGACCCGACTGCCACTAACTATGGCTACACCTTC. It encodes CASSDPTATNYGYTF.

J is TRBJ1-6 and V is TRBV6-5; 10 bases fit TRBD1. The CDR3 is 15 amino acids. Germline V gives CDR1 MNHEY, CDR2 SVGAGI. The junction had 3 bases not matched to a gene; V was cut back by 0 bases and J by 10 bases. The DNA of the CDR3 is TGTGCCAGCAGTTACTCGAGGGACAGGGGATCACCCCTCCACTTT. The encoded protein is CASSYSRDRGSPLHF.

The chain couples TRBV9 to TRBJ1-3; D gene ambiguous. CDR1 and CDR2 (germline): SGDLS, YYNGEE. The CDR3 is 16 residues long. V lost 4 bases, J lost 1 base, and 15 bases lay in between. The CDR3 protein is CASSPIGSTSGNTIYF. The DNA for the CDR3 is TGTGCCAGCAGCCCCATAGGAAGTACGTCTGGAAACACCATATATTTT.

The chain combines TRBV24-1 with TRBJ1-5; TRBD1 might be the D (5 bases). Trimming pared 7 bases from V and 2 bases from J, leaving 11 bases between. Germline V gene data show CDR1 as KGHDR and CDR2 as SFDVKD. This CDR3 has 14 residues. The CDR3 bases are TGTGCCACCAGGGGCGAAGGGGGCAATCAGCCCCAGCATTTT. The encoded protein is CATRGEGGNQPQHF.

The chain recombines TRBV19 with TRBJ2-2, with unresolved D. CDR3 size: 12 residues. Trimming took off 5 bases at V and 6 bases at J, with 7 bases between the two ends. The germline V gene encodes CDR1 LNHDA and CDR2 SQIVND (reference sequence). CDR3 sequence reads: CASSVAAGELFF. As DNA, the CDR3 is TGTGCCAGTAGTGTCGCCGCCGGGGAGCTGTTTTTT.

CDR3 sequence reads: CASSESPEGGHTIYF. As DNA, the CDR3 is TGCGCCAGCAGTGAGTCCCCAGAGGGTGGCCACACCATATATTTT. The chain joins TRBV10-2 to TRBJ1-3; D is ambiguous. Germline V gives CDR1 WSHSY, CDR2 SAAADI. CDR3 size: 15 residues. V was trimmed by 0 bases and J by 8 bases, leaving 14 bases between them.

This chain links TRBV4-3 with TRBJ2-1; 9 bases line up with TRBD1. V was pared by 3 bases and J by 4 bases, with 4 bases of the junction left unmatched. The V gene's germline CDR1 is LGHNA and CDR2 YSLEER. The CDR3 loop spans 15 amino acids. The CDR3 DNA reads as TGCGCCAGCAGCCACTCCGGGACAGGGTACAATGAGCAGTTCTTC. This codes for CASSHSGTGYNEQFF.

Comments on this clone: Within the sample, other DNA sequences also encode this same CDR3. The rearrangement links TRBV6-5 to TRBJ1-1, with 7 bases lining up with TRBD1. The CDR3 runs to 15 residues. Germline V gene sequence: CDR1 MNHEY, CDR2 SVGAGI. The ends lost 6 bases at V and 2 bases at J; junction bases unmatched: 9. The CDR3 loop is CASSRDRGLNTEAFF. As DNA, the CDR3 is TGTGCCAGCAGCCGGGACAGAGGATTAAACACTGAAGCTTTCTTT.

A single count supports this clone. The chain employs TRBV27 and TRBJ2-3; D uncertain. The CDR3 consists of 9 residues. Germline V gene data show CDR1 as MNHEY and CDR2 as SMNVEV (reference sequence). V lost 8 bases and J 8 bases, leaving 5 bases between the germline ends. The CDR3 protein is CASLGTQYF. The DNA for the CDR3 is TGTGCCAGCTTAGGTACGCAGTATTTT.

This chain links TRBV11-2 with TRBJ2-1; no clear D. The CDR3 extends over 13 amino acids. Germline V gives CDR1 SGHAT, CDR2 FQNNGV. V shed 1 base and J shed 4 bases, with 5 bases lying between them. CDR3: CASSLGLYNEQFF. CDR3 bases: TGTGCCAGCAGCTTAGGACTGTACAATGAGCAGTTCTTC.

This clone was detected only once. This chain uses TRBV7-9 with TRBJ2-5, with a possible D match to TRBD2 (6 bases). V shed 8 bases and J shed 5 bases, with 18 bases lying between them. CDR1 is SEHNR and CDR2 is FQNEAQ in the germline V gene (reference sequence). CDR3 length equals 14 residues. CDR3 sequence: CASGSGRLMETQYF. DNA of the CDR3: TGTGCCAGCGGTTCGGGGAGGCTAATGGAGACCCAGTACTTC. The full variable domain, rest sourced from reference TRBV7-9 and TRBJ2-5, is DTGVSQNPRHKITKRGQNVTFRCDPISEHNRLYWYRQTLGQGPEFLTYFQNEAQLEKSRLLSDRFSAERPKGSFSTLEIQRTEQGDSAMYLCASGSGRLMETQYFGPGTRLLVL.

The V call is TRBV29-1, the J call TRBJ1-1; D is unresolved. Trimming took 4 bases from V and 1 from J, leaving 7 bases between them. The CDR3 is 12 amino acids. Germline V gives CDR1 SQVTM, CDR2 ANQGSEA. As DNA, the CDR3 is TGCAGCGTTGGACTGGCGAACACTGAAGCTTTCTTT. Translated: CSVGLANTEAFF.